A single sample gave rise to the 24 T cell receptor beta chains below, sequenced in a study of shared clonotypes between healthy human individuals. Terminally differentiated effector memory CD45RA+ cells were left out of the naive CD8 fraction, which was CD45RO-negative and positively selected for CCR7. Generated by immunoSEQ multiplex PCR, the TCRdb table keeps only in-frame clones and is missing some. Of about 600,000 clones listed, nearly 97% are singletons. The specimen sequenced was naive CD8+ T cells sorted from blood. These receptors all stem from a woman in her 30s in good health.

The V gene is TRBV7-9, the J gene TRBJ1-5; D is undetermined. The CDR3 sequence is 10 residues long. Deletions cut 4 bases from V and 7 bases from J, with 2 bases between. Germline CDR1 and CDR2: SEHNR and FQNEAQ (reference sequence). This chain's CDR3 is CASSSQPQHF. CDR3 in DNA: TGTGCCAGCAGCTCACAGCCCCAGCATTTT.

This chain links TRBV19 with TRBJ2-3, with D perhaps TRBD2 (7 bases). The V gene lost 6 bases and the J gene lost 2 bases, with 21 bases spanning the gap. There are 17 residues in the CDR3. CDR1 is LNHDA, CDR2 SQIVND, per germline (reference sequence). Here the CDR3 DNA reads TGTGCCAGTAGCGTCCGGGGGGCACCCCGATACACAGATACGCAGTATTTT. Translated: CASSVRGAPRYTDTQYF. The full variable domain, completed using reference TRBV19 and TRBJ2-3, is DGGITQSPKYLFRKEGQNVTLSCEQNLNHDAMYWYRQDPGQGLRLIYYSQIVNDFQKGDIAEGYSVSREKKESFPLTVTSAQKNPTAFYLCASSVRGAPRYTDTQYFGPGTRLTVL.

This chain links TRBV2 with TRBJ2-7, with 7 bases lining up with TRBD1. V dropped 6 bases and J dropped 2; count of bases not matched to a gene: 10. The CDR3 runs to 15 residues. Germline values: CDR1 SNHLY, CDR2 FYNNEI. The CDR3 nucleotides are TGTGCCAGCAGCGACCTTGACAGGGAAACCTACGAGCAGTACTTC. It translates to CASSDLDRETYEQYF.

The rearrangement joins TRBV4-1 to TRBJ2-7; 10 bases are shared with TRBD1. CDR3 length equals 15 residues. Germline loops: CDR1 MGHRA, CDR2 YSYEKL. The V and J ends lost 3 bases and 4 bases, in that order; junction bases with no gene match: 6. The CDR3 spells CASSQGQGFSYEQYF. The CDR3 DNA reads TGCGCCAGCAGCCAGGGACAGGGGTTTAGTTACGAGCAGTACTTC.

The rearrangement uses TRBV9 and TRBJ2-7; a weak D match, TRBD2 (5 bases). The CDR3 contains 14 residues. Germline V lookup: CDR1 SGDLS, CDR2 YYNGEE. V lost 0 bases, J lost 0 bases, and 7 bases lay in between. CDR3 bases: TGTGCCAGCAGCGTAGCAGAGGGCTCCTACGAGCAGTACTTC. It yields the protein CASSVAEGSYEQYF.

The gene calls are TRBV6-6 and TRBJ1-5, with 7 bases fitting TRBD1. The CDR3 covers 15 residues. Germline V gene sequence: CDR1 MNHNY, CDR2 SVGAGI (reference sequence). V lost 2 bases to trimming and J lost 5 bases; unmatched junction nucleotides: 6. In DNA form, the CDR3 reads TGTGCCAGCAGTTACATCGCAGGGGGGGATCAGCCCCAGCATTTT. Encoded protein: CASSYIAGGDQPQHF.

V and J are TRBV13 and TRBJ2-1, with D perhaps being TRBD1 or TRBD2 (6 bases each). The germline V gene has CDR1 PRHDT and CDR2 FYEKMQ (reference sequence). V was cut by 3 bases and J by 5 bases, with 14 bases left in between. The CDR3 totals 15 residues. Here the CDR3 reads CASSFRTEGDNEQFF. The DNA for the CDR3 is TGTGCCAGCAGCTTTAGGACGGAGGGGGACAATGAGCAGTTCTTC.

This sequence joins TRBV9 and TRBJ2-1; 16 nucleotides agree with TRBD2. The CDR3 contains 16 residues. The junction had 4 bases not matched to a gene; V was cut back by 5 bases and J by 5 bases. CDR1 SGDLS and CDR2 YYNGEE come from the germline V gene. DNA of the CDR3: TGTGCCAGCAGTGGGACTAGCGGGAGGGGTCACAATGAGCAGTTCTTC. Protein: CASSGTSGRGHNEQFF. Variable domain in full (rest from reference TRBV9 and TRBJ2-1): DSGVTQTPKHLITATGQRVTLRCSPRSGDLSVYWYQQSLDQGLQFLIQYYNGEERAKGNILERFSAQQFPDLHSELNLSSLELGDSALYFCASSGTSGRGHNEQFFGPGTRLTVL.

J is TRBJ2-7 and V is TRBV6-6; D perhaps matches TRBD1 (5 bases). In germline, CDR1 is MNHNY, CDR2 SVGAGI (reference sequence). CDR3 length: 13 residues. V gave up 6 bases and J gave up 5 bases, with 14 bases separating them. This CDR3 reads CASSPAGPDEQYF. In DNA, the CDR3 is TGTGCCAGCAGCCCCGCAGGGCCAGACGAGCAGTACTTC.

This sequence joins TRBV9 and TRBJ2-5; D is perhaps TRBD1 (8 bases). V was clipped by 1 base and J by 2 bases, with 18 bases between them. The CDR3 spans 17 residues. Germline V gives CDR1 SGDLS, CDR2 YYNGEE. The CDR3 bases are TGTGCCAGCAGCGTAACCGGGGGGACAGGTAAACAAGAGACCCAGTACTTC. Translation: CASSVTGGTGKQETQYF.

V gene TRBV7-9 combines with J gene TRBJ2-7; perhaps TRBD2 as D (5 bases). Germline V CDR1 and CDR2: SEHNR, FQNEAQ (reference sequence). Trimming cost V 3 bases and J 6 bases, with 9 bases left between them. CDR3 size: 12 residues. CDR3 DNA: TGTGCCAGCAGCTTCGGGGATCCCGAGCAGTACTTC. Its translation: CASSFGDPEQYF.

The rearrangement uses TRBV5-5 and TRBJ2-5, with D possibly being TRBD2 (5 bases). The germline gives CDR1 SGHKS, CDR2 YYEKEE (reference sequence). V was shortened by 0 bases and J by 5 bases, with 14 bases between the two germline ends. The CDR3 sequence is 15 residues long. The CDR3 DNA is TGTGCCAGCAGCTTGGAGCTGTTCCGAGGGGAGACCCAGTACTTC. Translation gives CASSLELFRGETQYF.

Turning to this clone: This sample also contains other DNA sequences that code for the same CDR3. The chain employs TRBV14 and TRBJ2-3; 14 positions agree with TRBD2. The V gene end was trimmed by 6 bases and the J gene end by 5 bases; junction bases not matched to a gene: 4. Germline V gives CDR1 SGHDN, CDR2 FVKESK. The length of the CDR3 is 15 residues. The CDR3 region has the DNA TGTGCCAGCAGTCTGACTAGCGGGAGGGGAGATACGCAGTATTTT. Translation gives CASSLTSGRGDTQYF.

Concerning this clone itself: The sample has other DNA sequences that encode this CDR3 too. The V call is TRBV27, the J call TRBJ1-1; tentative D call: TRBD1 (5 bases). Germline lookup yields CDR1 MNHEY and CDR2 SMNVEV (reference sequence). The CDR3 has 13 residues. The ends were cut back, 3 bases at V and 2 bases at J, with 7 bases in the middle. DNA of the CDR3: TGTGCCAGCAGTTTCGGGACTAACACTGAAGCTTTCTTT. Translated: CASSFGTNTEAFF.

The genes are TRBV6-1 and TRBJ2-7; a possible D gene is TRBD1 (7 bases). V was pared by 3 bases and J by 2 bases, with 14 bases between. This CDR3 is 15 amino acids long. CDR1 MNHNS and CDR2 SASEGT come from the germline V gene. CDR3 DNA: TGTGCCAGCAGTGAGGGGCAGGGGGGTGCCTACGAGCAGTACTTC. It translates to CASSEGQGGAYEQYF.

CDR3 DNA sequence: TGTGCCACCAGCAGACCCGGATGGGGCCAAGAGACCCAGTACTTC. Residues: CATSRPGWGQETQYF. The chain combines TRBV15 with TRBJ2-5; D not certain. The germline CDR1 and CDR2 sequences are LNHNV and YYDKDF (reference sequence). The CDR3 totals 15 residues. V was cut by 2 bases and J by 1 base, with 11 bases left in between.

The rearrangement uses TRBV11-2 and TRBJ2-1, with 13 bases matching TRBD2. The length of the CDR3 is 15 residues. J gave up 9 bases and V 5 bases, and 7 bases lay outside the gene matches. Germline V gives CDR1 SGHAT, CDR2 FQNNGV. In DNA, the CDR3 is TGTGCCAGCAGCCAACTAGCGGGAGGGTTTGGTGAGCAGTTCTTC. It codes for CASSQLAGGFGEQFF.

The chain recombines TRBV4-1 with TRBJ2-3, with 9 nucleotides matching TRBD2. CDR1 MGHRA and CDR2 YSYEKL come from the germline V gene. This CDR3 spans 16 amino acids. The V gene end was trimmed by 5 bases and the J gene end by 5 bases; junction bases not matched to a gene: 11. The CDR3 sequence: CASSSRPTSGQDTQYF. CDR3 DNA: TGCGCCAGCAGCTCAAGGCCGACTAGCGGCCAAGATACGCAGTATTTT.

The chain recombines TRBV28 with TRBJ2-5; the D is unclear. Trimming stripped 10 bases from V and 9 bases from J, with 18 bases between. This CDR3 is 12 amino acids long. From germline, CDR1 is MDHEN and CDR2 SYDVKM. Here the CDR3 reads CATLEWPWAQYF. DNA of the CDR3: TGTGCCACCCTAGAGTGGCCTTGGGCCCAGTACTTC. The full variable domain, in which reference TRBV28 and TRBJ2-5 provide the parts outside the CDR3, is DVKVTQSSRYLVKRTGEKVFLECVQDMDHENMFWYRQDPGLGLRLIYFSYDVKMKEKGDIPEGYSVSREKKERFSLILESASTNQTSMYLCATLEWPWAQYFGPGTRLLVL.

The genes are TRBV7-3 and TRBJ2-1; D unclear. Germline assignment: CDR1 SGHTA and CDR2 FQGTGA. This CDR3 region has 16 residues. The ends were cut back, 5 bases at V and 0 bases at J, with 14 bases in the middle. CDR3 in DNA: TGTGCCAGCAGCCCCCTTTTCGGCAGCTCCTACAATGAGCAGTTCTTC. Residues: CASSPLFGSSYNEQFF.

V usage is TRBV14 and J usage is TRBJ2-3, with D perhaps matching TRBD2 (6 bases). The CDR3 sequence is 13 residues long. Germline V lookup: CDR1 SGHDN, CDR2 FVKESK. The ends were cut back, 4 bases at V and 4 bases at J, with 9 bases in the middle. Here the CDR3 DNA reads TGTGCCAGCAGCCCCGGGGGTCCAGATACGCAGTATTTT. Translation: CASSPGGPDTQYF. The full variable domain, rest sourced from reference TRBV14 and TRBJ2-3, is EAGVTQFPSHSVIEKGQTVTLRCDPISGHDNLYWYRRVMGKEIKFLLHFVKESKQDESGMPNNRFLAERTGGTYSTLKVQPAELEDSGVYFCASSPGGPDTQYFGPGTRLTVL.

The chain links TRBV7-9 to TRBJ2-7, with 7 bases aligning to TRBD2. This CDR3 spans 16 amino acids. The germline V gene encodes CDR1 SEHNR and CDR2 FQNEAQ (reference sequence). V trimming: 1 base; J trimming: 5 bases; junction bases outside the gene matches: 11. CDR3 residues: CASSLGDYPPADEQYF. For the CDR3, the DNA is TGTGCCAGCAGCTTAGGGGACTACCCCCCAGCGGACGAGCAGTACTTC. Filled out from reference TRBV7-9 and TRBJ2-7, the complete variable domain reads DTGVSQNPRHKITKRGQNVTFRCDPISEHNRLYWYRQTLGQGPEFLTYFQNEAQLEKSRLLSDRFSAERPKGSFSTLEIQRTEQGDSAMYLCASSLGDYPPADEQYFGPGTRLTVT.

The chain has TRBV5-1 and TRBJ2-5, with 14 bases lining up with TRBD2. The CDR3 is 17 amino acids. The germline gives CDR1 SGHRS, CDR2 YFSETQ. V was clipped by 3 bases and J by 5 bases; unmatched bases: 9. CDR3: CASSYRTSGRRMETQYF. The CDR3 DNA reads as TGCGCCAGCAGCTATAGGACTAGCGGGAGGAGAATGGAGACCCAGTACTTC.

In DNA, the CDR3 is TGTGCCAGTAGTATTTCCCTTCCTAGCGGGCTGTACAATGAGCAGTTCTTC. Translation gives CASSISLPSGLYNEQFF. The chain uses TRBV19 and TRBJ2-1; the match to TRBD2 covers 8 bases. Germline CDR1 and CDR2: LNHDA and SQIVND (reference sequence). The CDR3 runs to 17 residues. V shed 3 bases, J shed 4 bases, and the junction held 11 bases outside the gene matches. Full variable domain (outside the CDR3, taken from reference TRBV19 and TRBJ2-1): DGGITQSPKYLFRKEGQNVTLSCEQNLNHDAMYWYRQDPGQGLRLIYYSQIVNDFQKGDIAEGYSVSREKKESFPLTVTSAQKNPTAFYLCASSISLPSGLYNEQFFGPGTRLTVL.